Below, 15 T cell receptor beta chains from the same sample are listed, as sequenced in a study of cytomegalovirus exposure and HLA in healthy donors (dated by TCRdb to the late 2010s). Libraries were built with the immunoSEQ multiplex PCR assay. The multiplex PCR relied on a mix of 60 forward primers for TCR Vbeta segments and 13 reverse primers for TCR Jbeta segments. Not all clones reach the TCRdb copy of this immuneACCESS table, which keeps in-frame sequences only. Checked studies attribute under half of the gap to unresolved V genes and leave the rest unexplained. The sample contains 200,000 to 250,000 clones, 82% of them found a single time. The ten largest clonotypes hold less than 3.5% of the sample. Sequencing was done on a sample of PBMCs. These receptor sequences come from a middle-aged woman in good health and CMV-seronegative.

The chain is built from TRBV2 and TRBJ2-1; TRBD1 might be the D (5 bases). The CDR3 has 13 residues. Trimming pared 8 bases from V and 4 bases from J, leaving 12 bases between. Looked up from germline, CDR1 is SNHLY and CDR2 is FYNNEI. CDR3 sequence reads: CASHLQEYNEQFF. The CDR3 coding sequence is TGTGCCAGCCACTTACAGGAATACAATGAGCAGTTCTTC. The full variable domain, its missing parts supplied by reference TRBV2 and TRBJ2-1, is EPEVTQTPSHQVTQMGQEVILRCVPISNHLYFYWYRQILGQKVEFLVSFYNNEISEKSEIFDDQFSVERPDGSNFTLKIRSTKLEDSAMYFCASHLQEYNEQFFGPGTRLTVL.

This rearrangement joins TRBV7-2 to TRBJ1-4; 9 positions match TRBD1. V shed 5 bases and J 4 bases; nucleotides not matched to a gene: 5. The length of the CDR3 is 15 residues. CDR1 SGHTA and CDR2 FQGNSA come from the germline V gene. The CDR3 is CASSTGQGYNEKLFF. For the CDR3, the DNA is TGTGCCAGCAGCACAGGACAGGGGTATAATGAAAAACTGTTTTTT.

The chain employs TRBV7-8 and TRBJ2-7; D gene ambiguous. The V and J ends lost 1 base and 2 bases respectively, with 12 bases between them. The V gene's germline CDR1 is SGHVS and CDR2 FQNEAQ. This CDR3 region has 15 residues. CDR3 region: CASSLELERTYEQYF. CDR3 nucleotide sequence: TGTGCCAGCAGCTTAGAGTTGGAGCGTACCTACGAGCAGTACTTC.

This clone was detected only once. The chain is built from TRBV29-1 and TRBJ2-3, with TRBD2 matching 8 bases. From germline, CDR1 is SQVTM and CDR2 ANQGSEA. Trimming took 7 bases from V and 1 from J; bases not matched to a gene: 4. CDR3 length: 13 amino acids. For the CDR3, the DNA is TGCAGCGGAGCGACTAGCGGCACAGATACGCAGTATTTT. Protein product: CSGATSGTDTQYF.

Notes on this clone: The junction shows a germline mismatch at one end, possibly a read error. The chain links TRBV4-1 to TRBJ2-1; 7 bases fit TRBD2. Germline V gene lookup returns CDR1 MGHRA and CDR2 YSYEKL. The CDR3 runs 16 residues. The CDR3 is CTSSRGSGTIYNEQFF. The DNA of the CDR3 is TGCACCAGCAGCCGGGGGTCCGGGACTATTTACAATGAGCAGTTCTTC.

V and J are TRBV7-6 and TRBJ2-7; D is perhaps TRBD2 (5 bases). This CDR3 region has 17 residues. The ends were cut back, 2 bases at V and 2 bases at J, with 19 bases in the middle. The germline V gene has CDR1 SGHVS and CDR2 FNYEAQ. In DNA, the CDR3 is TGTGCCAGCAGCTTATCCCCCGCTCCGAGAGGGACCTACGAGCAGTACTTC. This encodes CASSLSPAPRGTYEQYF.

The rearrangement uses TRBV19 and TRBJ2-7; TRBD1 matches 10 bases. The J segment lost 7 bases and the V segment lost 6 bases, leaving 9 bases of the junction unmatched. The CDR3 extends over 14 amino acids. Germline values: CDR1 LNHDA, CDR2 SQIVND (reference sequence). DNA of the CDR3: TGTGCCAGTAGCCAAGGGACAGGGGAGCGAGAGCAGTACTTC. This encodes CASSQGTGEREQYF.

The chain couples TRBV6-5 to TRBJ2-2; D perhaps matches TRBD2 (5 bases). The CDR3 has 14 residues. CDR1 MNHEY and CDR2 SVGAGI come from the germline V gene. V was clipped by 7 bases and J by 1 base, with 10 bases between them. CDR3 in amino acids: CASKTRRNTGELFF. DNA for the CDR3: TGTGCCAGCAAAACTAGAAGGAACACCGGGGAGCTGTTTTTT.

The rearrangement joins TRBV30 to TRBJ2-1; the match to TRBD2 covers 11 bases. Germline trimming cut 3 bases from V and 8 bases from J; bases unmatched to any gene: 6. The germline V gene has CDR1 GTSNPN and CDR2 SVGIG (reference sequence). CDR3 length: 14 amino acids. CDR3 bases: TGTGCCTGGAGACTAGCGGGAGTTTGGGATGAGCAGTTCTTC. Residues: CAWRLAGVWDEQFF.

The chain has TRBV21-1 and TRBJ2-6; no check of the table's D call, TRBD1, against the DNA was made. TRBV21-1 is a known pseudogene. The CDR3 has 22 amino acids. CDR3 in amino acids: CASSKTGGARDRENSGANVLTF. DNA for the CDR3: TGTGCCAGCAGCAAAACAGGGGGGGCAAGGGACAGAGAAAACTCTGGGGCCAACGTCCTGACTTTC.

The rearrangement uses TRBV6-4 and TRBJ1-2; D is possibly TRBD1 (5 bases). The germline gives CDR1 MRHNA, CDR2 SNTAGT. The CDR3 sequence is 12 residues long. Trimming left V 2 bases short and J 9 bases short, with 10 bases between. CDR3: CASSDLDRRYTF. CDR3 coding DNA: TGTGCCAGCAGTGACCTCGACAGACGCTACACCTTC.

This chain joins TRBV13 and TRBJ2-1, with D unclear. Trimming removed 0 bases at V and 2 bases at J, with 5 bases between. From germline, CDR1 is PRHDT and CDR2 FYEKMQ (reference sequence). The CDR3 runs to 14 residues. The CDR3 protein is CASSLGLAYNEQFF. The CDR3 DNA reads TGTGCCAGCAGCTTAGGGCTAGCCTACAATGAGCAGTTCTTC.

This chain uses TRBV27 with TRBJ2-7; D gene unclear. V shed 5 bases and J shed 0 bases, with 14 bases lying between them. Germline V gene lookup returns CDR1 MNHEY and CDR2 SMNVEV (reference sequence). The CDR3 is made up of 15 amino acids. The CDR3 DNA reads TGTGCCAGCAGTCTGGCAGGCGTCTCCTCCTACGAGCAGTACTTC. It translates to CASSLAGVSSYEQYF.

V and J are TRBV11-1 and TRBJ2-5, with TRBD1 as a possible D gene (6 bases). Germline V gene sequence: CDR1 SGHAT, CDR2 FQDESV (reference sequence). This CDR3 comprises 16 residues. The V end was cut by 1 base, the J end by 2 bases, with 14 bases between. The CDR3 sequence is CASSLDTGKRQETQYF. The CDR3, as DNA: TGTGCCAGCAGCTTAGATACAGGGAAGCGGCAAGAGACCCAGTACTTC.

The rearrangement uses TRBV9 and TRBJ1-4; no definite D call. The germline V gene encodes CDR1 SGDLS and CDR2 YYNGEE. Trimming removed 3 bases from V and 3 bases from J, with 12 bases in between. This CDR3 has 15 residues. The CDR3 loop is CASSDGEGSNEKLFF. DNA of the CDR3: TGTGCCAGCAGCGACGGAGAAGGATCTAATGAAAAACTGTTTTTT. Variable domain in full (rest from reference TRBV9 and TRBJ1-4): DSGVTQTPKHLITATGQRVTLRCSPRSGDLSVYWYQQSLDQGLQFLIQYYNGEERAKGNILERFSAQQFPDLHSELNLSSLELGDSALYFCASSDGEGSNEKLFFGSGTQLSVL.